Following are 31 T cell receptor beta chains from one sample sequenced in a study of cytomegalovirus exposure and HLA in healthy donors. 60 Vbeta and 13 Jbeta primers were used in PCR. TCRdb keeps only in-frame clones here, not all; method: immunoSEQ multiplex PCR. This table has about 130,000 clones, over 8% appearing once. The sequencing sample was made of PBMCs. These TCRs come from a middle-aged man in good health and CMV-seronegative.

The chain employs TRBV7-7 and TRBJ1-4; 7 bases fit TRBD1. This CDR3 contains 14 residues. The ends lost 8 bases at V and 5 bases at J; junction bases unmatched: 8. CDR1 is SSHAT and CDR2 is FNYEAQ in the germline V gene (reference sequence). Written as DNA, the CDR3 is TGTGCCAGCCTAAGGAGGGGGCCGAATGAAAAACTGTTTTTT. Its protein product is CASLRRGPNEKLFF.

This clone was found a few times. The rearrangement uses TRBV29-1 and TRBJ1-2; the match to TRBD1 covers 10 bases. The germline V gene encodes CDR1 SQVTM and CDR2 ANQGSEA. J lost 6 bases, V lost 6 bases, and 10 bases had no gene match. CDR3 length: 14 residues. The CDR3 DNA reads as TGCAGCGTGTCAACCCTCGGGACAGGGGATGGCTACACCTTC. Protein: CSVSTLGTGDGYTF.

This clone was picked up a small number of times. This sequence joins TRBV7-8 and TRBJ2-3; no clear D gene. V lost 1 base to trimming and J lost 1 base, with 9 bases between them. This CDR3 has 15 amino acids. Germline CDR1 and CDR2: SGHVS and FQNEAQ. CDR3 in amino acids: CASSLGHPGTDTQYF. In DNA form, the CDR3 reads TGTGCCAGCAGCTTAGGGCACCCAGGCACAGATACGCAGTATTTT.

This clone showed up just a few times. The chain combines TRBV5-4 with TRBJ2-5; no firm D call. The length of the CDR3 is 15 residues. The V and J ends lost 2 bases and 3 bases respectively, with 14 bases between them. Germline V CDR1 and CDR2: SGHNT, YYREEE (reference sequence). This chain's CDR3 is CASSFAASVEETQYF. The CDR3 nucleotides read TGTGCCAGCAGCTTCGCAGCGTCCGTAGAAGAGACCCAGTACTTC.

This clone was detected only a few times. The chain recombines TRBV7-6 with TRBJ2-5, with 9 bases that match TRBD2. Trimming at V came to 3 bases and at J to 5 bases, leaving 13 bases not matched to a gene. CDR3 length: 17 amino acids. Germline V lookup: CDR1 SGHVS, CDR2 FNYEAQ. This CDR3 reads CASSFVWRGGSGETQYF. The CDR3 DNA is TGTGCCAGCAGCTTCGTTTGGCGGGGGGGCAGCGGGGAGACCCAGTACTTC.

The V and J genes are TRBV7-9 and TRBJ2-7; D is possibly TRBD1 (6 bases). This CDR3 is built from 15 residues. Trimming cost V 1 base and J 5 bases, with 15 bases left between them. Germline V CDR1 and CDR2: SEHNR, FQNEAQ (reference sequence). The CDR3 here is CASSLGLTGKDEQYF. DNA of the CDR3: TGTGCCAGCAGCTTAGGGCTAACAGGGAAGGACGAGCAGTACTTC.

The V gene is TRBV25-1, the J gene TRBJ2-7; D is undetermined. The V gene's germline CDR1 is MGHDK and CDR2 SYGVNS. The CDR3 has 14 residues. V was pared by 3 bases and J by 3 bases, with 12 bases between. The CDR3 coding sequence is TGTGCCAGCAGTGATCGCCGGAGCCACTACGAGCAGTACTTC. Amino acid sequence: CASSDRRSHYEQYF.

This clone turned up a few times. The CDR3 bases are TGCGCCAGCAGCTTGCGGACAGGCTCCTACGAGCAGTACTTC. It translates to CASSLRTGSYEQYF. The chain employs TRBV5-1 and TRBJ2-7; 7 bases match TRBD1. CDR1 and CDR2 from the germline V gene are SGHRS and YFSETQ. The J segment lost 0 bases and the V segment lost 1 base, leaving 1 base of the junction unmatched. The CDR3 runs 14 residues.

The genes are TRBV30 and TRBJ2-5; 7 bases line up with TRBD2. The CDR3 totals 14 residues. Germline V gene lookup returns CDR1 GTSNPN and CDR2 SVGIG (reference sequence). V gave up 4 bases and J gave up 4 bases; unmatched junction bases: 9. CDR3 residues: CAWMGGYSGETQYF. The CDR3 DNA sequence: TGTGCCTGGATGGGGGGGTACTCCGGAGAGACCCAGTACTTC.

The V and J genes are TRBV6-4 and TRBJ2-3; TRBD2 matches at 10 bases. The V gene's germline CDR1 is MRHNA and CDR2 SNTAGT. Unmatched junction bases numbered 3, after V lost 1 base and J lost 2 bases. The CDR3 runs 16 residues. CDR3 residues: CASSDFSGGNTDTQYF. CDR3 DNA sequence: TGTGCCAGCAGTGACTTTAGCGGGGGGAACACAGATACGCAGTATTTT.

The chain carries TRBV6-5 and TRBJ1-2, with TRBD1 matching over 8 bases. There are 12 residues in the CDR3. V dropped 5 bases and J dropped 10; count of bases not matched to a gene: 6. Germline V gene data show CDR1 as MNHEY and CDR2 as SVGAGI. CDR3 DNA sequence: TGTGCCAGCAGTCCCCGGACAGGGTCCTACACCTTC. It is translated as CASSPRTGSYTF.

V gene TRBV29-1 combines with J gene TRBJ2-5; 10 bases are shared with TRBD1. CDR1 is SQVTM, CDR2 ANQGSEA, per germline. There are 14 residues in the CDR3. Trimming took 3 bases from V and 9 from J; bases not matched to a gene: 10. The CDR3 reads CSVDDRGPGEAQYF. The CDR3 region has the DNA TGCAGCGTTGATGACAGGGGGCCGGGGGAGGCCCAGTACTTC.

This clone was seen a few times. The V and J genes are TRBV6-1 and TRBJ1-6, with 7 bases lining up with TRBD1. The CDR3 length is 15 residues. Germline V gene sequence: CDR1 MNHNS, CDR2 SASEGT. J was trimmed by 7 bases and V by 5 bases; bases with no gene match: 8. CDR3 DNA: TGTGCCAGCAGTTTCGGACAGGACCGAAATTCACCCCTCCACTTT. It specifies CASSFGQDRNSPLHF.

A few counts support this clone. The V and J genes are TRBV2 and TRBJ1-2; maybe TRBD1 (5 bases). The V and J ends lost 4 bases and 8 bases respectively, with 14 bases between them. The CDR3 is 13 amino acids. Germline V gives CDR1 SNHLY, CDR2 FYNNEI. CDR3 region: CASSVQGGGGYTF. The CDR3 nucleotides read TGTGCCAGCAGTGTTCAGGGTGGAGGGGGCTACACCTTC.

The J gene is TRBJ1-5, the V gene TRBV12-2. TRBV12-2 is designated a pseudogene. The CDR3 is 15 residues long. CDR3 sequence reads: CASRLDGGSNQPQHF. The CDR3 DNA is TGTGCAAGTCGCTTGGACGGGGGGTCCAATCAGCCCCAGCATTTT.

The table lists this clone with a few counts. V usage is TRBV10-3 and J usage is TRBJ1-6; D possibly corresponds to TRBD1 (5 bases). Germline CDR1 and CDR2: ENHRY and SYGVKD. Trimming took 0 bases from V and 9 from J, leaving 9 bases between them. CDR3 size: 14 residues. The CDR3 DNA reads as TGTGCCATCAGTGAGTCTGGGGGGGGTTCACCCCTCCACTTT. It codes for CAISESGGGSPLHF.

This clone was seen a few times. This sequence joins TRBV5-1 and TRBJ2-2, with TRBD2 matching 8 bases. The CDR3 sequence is 15 residues long. Germline assignment: CDR1 SGHRS and CDR2 YFSETQ. With 2 bases clipped from V and 3 bases from J, the junction kept 3 bases outside the gene matches. CDR3 coding DNA: TGCGCCAGCAGCTTTAGCGGGGCGGACACCGGGGAGCTGTTTTTT. Its translation: CASSFSGADTGELFF.

This clone came up a few times. Written as DNA, the CDR3 is TGTGCCAGCAGCCGCCCCGGCGGCGTTGCCGGGGAGCTGTTTTTT. Amino acid sequence: CASSRPGGVAGELFF. The genes are TRBV6-5 and TRBJ2-2, with D hard to call. Germline lookup yields CDR1 MNHEY and CDR2 SVGAGI. The CDR3 is 15 residues long. Trimming removed 6 bases from V and 6 bases from J, with 17 bases in between.

This clone has a handful of counts. The chain couples TRBV27 to TRBJ2-7; tentatively, D is TRBD1 (6 bases). This CDR3 comprises 13 residues. Trimming removed 3 bases at V and 8 bases at J, with 14 bases between. The V gene's germline CDR1 is MNHEY and CDR2 SMNVEV (reference sequence). The CDR3 here is CASSFTPQGQQYF. The DNA for the CDR3 is TGTGCCAGCAGTTTTACCCCACAGGGACAGCAGTACTTC.

This clone was counted a few times. This chain joins TRBV6-5 and TRBJ2-1; 13 bases align to TRBD2. With 4 bases clipped from V and 13 bases from J, the junction kept 13 bases outside the gene matches. From germline, CDR1 is MNHEY and CDR2 SVGAGI. This CDR3 comprises 16 residues. CDR3: CASSSLRLAGGLGQFF. The CDR3 bases are TGTGCCAGCAGTTCCCTGCGACTAGCGGGGGGTTTGGGACAGTTCTTC.

A few counts support this clone. The rearrangement joins TRBV7-9 to TRBJ1-2; D is uncertain. With 0 bases removed from V and 4 bases from J, the gap between germline ends came to 6 bases. Germline V gene data show CDR1 as SEHNR and CDR2 as FQNEAQ (reference sequence). The CDR3 runs 13 residues. Written as DNA, the CDR3 is TGTGCCAGCAGCTTAGCGCTTAGCTATGGCTACACCTTC. Its translation: CASSLALSYGYTF.

A few counts support this clone. The chain uses TRBV27 and TRBJ1-1; D is possibly TRBD1 (6 bases). V lost 0 bases, J lost 5 bases, and 10 bases lay in between. The CDR3 extends over 14 amino acids. Per the germline V gene, CDR1 is MNHEY and CDR2 is SMNVEV (reference sequence). The CDR3 here is CASSLSGAVTEAFF. The DNA for the CDR3 is TGTGCCAGCAGTTTATCGGGGGCGGTTACTGAAGCTTTCTTT.

This clone turned up a few times. The chain couples TRBV18 to TRBJ1-2, with 7 positions matching TRBD1. This CDR3 is 14 amino acids long. The germline gives CDR1 KGHSH, CDR2 LQKENI. V lost 3 bases to trimming and J lost 3 bases; unmatched junction nucleotides: 4. CDR3 in amino acids: CASSPDRNYYGYTF. DNA of the CDR3: TGTGCCAGCTCACCGGACAGGAACTACTATGGCTACACCTTC.

The V call is TRBV7-9, the J call TRBJ1-2, with TRBD1 matching over 9 bases. This CDR3 comprises 14 residues. Trimming at V came to 4 bases and at J to 4 bases, leaving 4 bases not matched to a gene. The germline V gene encodes CDR1 SEHNR and CDR2 FQNEAQ (reference sequence). This CDR3 is CASSYDRGVYGYTF. DNA of the CDR3: TGTGCCAGCAGCTACGACAGGGGGGTCTATGGCTACACCTTC.

This rearrangement joins TRBV7-2 to TRBJ2-7, with TRBD2 matching 8 bases. The CDR3 length is 15 residues. Germline V CDR1 and CDR2: SGHTA, FQGNSA. V lost 5 bases, J lost 7 bases, and 13 bases stayed unmatched. In DNA form, the CDR3 reads TGTGCCAGCAGCCCTGCGTCGGGGGGGCCGGGGGAGCAGTACTTC. Amino acid sequence: CASSPASGGPGEQYF.

This clone appeared a few times. The chain joins TRBV30 to TRBJ1-2, with 10 bases matching TRBD1. This CDR3 region has 15 residues. Looked up from germline, CDR1 is GTSNPN and CDR2 is SVGIG (reference sequence). With 1 base clipped from V and 0 bases from J, the junction kept 2 bases outside the gene matches. CDR3 loop: CAWSGGQGTNYGYTF. The DNA of the CDR3 is TGTGCCTGGAGTGGGGGACAGGGGACTAACTATGGCTACACCTTC.

There are a few counts of this clone. The chain joins TRBV30 to TRBJ2-5, with 16 bases matching TRBD2. The J segment lost 1 base and the V segment lost 0 bases, leaving 2 bases of the junction unmatched. Per germline, CDR1 GTSNPN and CDR2 SVGIG (reference sequence). This CDR3 comprises 17 residues. The CDR3: CAWSVGTSGGGQETQYF. The DNA of the CDR3 is TGTGCCTGGAGTGTAGGGACTAGCGGGGGGGGCCAAGAGACCCAGTACTTC.

The V and J genes are TRBV7-9 and TRBJ2-5; 12 bases are a match to TRBD2. Germline V lookup: CDR1 SEHNR, CDR2 FQNEAQ (reference sequence). The trim removed 9 bases at V and 2 bases at J, leaving 4 bases unmatched. The CDR3 consists of 14 residues. This CDR3 is CASLGTSGQETQYF. The CDR3 nucleotides are TGTGCCAGTCTGGGGACTAGCGGGCAAGAGACCCAGTACTTC.

The sample holds a few counts of this clone. The chain has TRBV7-9 and TRBJ2-5; no firm D call. The germline V gene encodes CDR1 SEHNR and CDR2 FQNEAQ (reference sequence). Trimming removed 1 base at V and 1 base at J, with 10 bases between. The CDR3 covers 15 residues. CDR3 protein: CASSLVNLPQETQYF. For the CDR3, the DNA is TGTGCCAGCAGCTTAGTGAACCTACCCCAAGAGACCCAGTACTTC.

In DNA form, the CDR3 reads TGTGCCAGCAGTTTCCTAGCAGGGACACAGCCCCAGCATTTT. As protein: CASSFLAGTQPQHF. The genes are TRBV27 and TRBJ1-5; TRBD1 is a possible D gene (6 bases). V was cut by 3 bases and J by 7 bases, with 13 bases left in between. The germline V gene has CDR1 MNHEY and CDR2 SMNVEV (reference sequence). The CDR3 totals 14 residues.

Points on this clone: Distinct nucleotide sequences in the sample also encode this CDR3. The V gene is TRBV4-3, the J gene TRBJ1-5; TRBD1 matches 7 bases. Losses at the gene ends were 0 bases for V and 4 bases for J; bases not matched to a gene: 3. CDR3 size: 15 residues. CDR1 and CDR2 from the germline V gene are LGHNA and YSLEER. CDR3 sequence reads: CASSQDNRGNQPQHF. The DNA for the CDR3 is TGCGCCAGCAGCCAAGATAACAGGGGTAATCAGCCCCAGCATTTT.